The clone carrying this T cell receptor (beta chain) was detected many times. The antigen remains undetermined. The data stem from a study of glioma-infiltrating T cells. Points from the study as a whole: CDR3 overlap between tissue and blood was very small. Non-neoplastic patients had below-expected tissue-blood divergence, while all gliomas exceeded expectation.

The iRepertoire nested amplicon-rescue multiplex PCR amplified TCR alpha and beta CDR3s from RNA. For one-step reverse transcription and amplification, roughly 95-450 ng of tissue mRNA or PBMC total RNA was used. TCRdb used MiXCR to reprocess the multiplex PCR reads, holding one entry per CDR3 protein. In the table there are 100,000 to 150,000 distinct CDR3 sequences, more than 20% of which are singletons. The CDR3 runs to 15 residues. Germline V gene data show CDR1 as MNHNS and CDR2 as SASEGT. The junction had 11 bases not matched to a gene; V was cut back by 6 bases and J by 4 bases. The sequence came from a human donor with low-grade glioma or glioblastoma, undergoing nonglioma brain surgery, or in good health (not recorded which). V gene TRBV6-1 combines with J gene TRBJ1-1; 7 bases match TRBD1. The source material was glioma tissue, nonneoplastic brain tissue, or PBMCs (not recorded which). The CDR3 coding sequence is TGTGCCAGCAGCTACGGACAGGAAGGCGGCACTGAAGCTTTCTTT. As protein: CASSYGQEGGTEAFF.